These 19 T cell receptor beta chains share one sample of origin, sequenced in a study of shared clonotypes between healthy human individuals. The method was immunoSEQ multiplex PCR; TCRdb's version includes in-frame clones alone and lacks a portion of them. The profile shows roughly 2,300,000 clones, around 93% of them singletons. Sequencing used naive CD4+ T cells from PBMCs. The subset here: CD45RA+ positively selected. These receptors all come from a man aged 18 to 30 in good health. Some clones in this sample may be carry-over from other donors' samples.

The chain carries TRBV4-1 and TRBJ2-3; D may be TRBD2 (5 bases). V dropped 0 bases and J dropped 5 bases, with 9 bases sitting between them. Germline assignment: CDR1 MGHRA and CDR2 YSYEKL. The CDR3 is 14 amino acids. The DNA for the CDR3 is TGCGCCAGCAGCCAAGATTCGGGGAGAGATACGCAGTATTTT. Translating gives CASSQDSGRDTQYF.

Only a few counts were recorded for this clone. The same CDR3 arises from other DNA sequences in this sample as well. The V call is TRBV19, the J call TRBJ1-2; 8 bases are shared with TRBD1. In germline, CDR1 is LNHDA, CDR2 SQIVND (reference sequence). The trim removed 6 bases at V and 6 bases at J, leaving 0 bases unmatched. The CDR3 runs to 11 residues. CDR3 residues: CASRQGDGYTF. CDR3 sequence (DNA): TGTGCCAGTAGACAGGGGGATGGCTACACCTTC.

The V and J genes are TRBV10-3 and TRBJ2-1, with TRBD2 identical over 13 bases. V was clipped by 5 bases and J by 0 bases; unmatched bases: 4. Per germline, CDR1 ENHRY and CDR2 SYGVKD. The CDR3 contains 17 residues. The CDR3, as DNA: TGTGCCATCAGTAGGGGACTAGCGGGGTCCTCCTACAATGAGCAGTTCTTC. Its translation is CAISRGLAGSSYNEQFF.

The chain employs TRBV28 and TRBJ2-4; TRBD2 matches at 10 bases. Germline values: CDR1 MDHEN, CDR2 SYDVKM. J lost 0 bases, V lost 6 bases, and 5 bases had no gene match. The CDR3 spans 16 residues. The CDR3 here is CASSRRLAGAKNIQYF. The CDR3 region has the DNA TGTGCCAGCAGCCGGCGACTAGCGGGAGCCAAAAACATTCAGTACTTC.

The chain links TRBV27 to TRBJ2-7; D possibly corresponds to TRBD2 (6 bases). Trimming took off 6 bases at V and 7 bases at J, with 13 bases between the two ends. Germline CDR1 is MNHEY and CDR2 is SMNVEV (reference sequence). The CDR3 is 12 residues long. Written as DNA, the CDR3 is TGTGCCAGCAGGACCTTAGGAGGGGAGCAGTACTTC. It codes for CASRTLGGEQYF.

The V gene is TRBV28, the J gene TRBJ2-7; 10 nucleotides agree with TRBD2. Per germline, CDR1 MDHEN and CDR2 SYDVKM. This CDR3 region has 15 residues. Trimming at V came to 5 bases and at J to 0 bases, leaving 4 bases not matched to a gene. CDR3 amino acids: CASSIGLAASYEQYF. The DNA for the CDR3 is TGTGCCAGCAGTATAGGACTAGCGGCCTCCTACGAGCAGTACTTC. Filled out from reference TRBV28 and TRBJ2-7, the complete variable domain reads DVKVTQSSRYLVKRTGEKVFLECVQDMDHENMFWYRQDPGLGLRLIYFSYDVKMKEKGDIPEGYSVSREKKERFSLILESASTNQTSMYLCASSIGLAASYEQYFGPGTRLTVT.

This chain uses TRBV6-5 with TRBJ2-1, with D tentatively TRBD2 (5 bases). Germline assignment: CDR1 MNHEY and CDR2 SVGAGI. This CDR3 has 13 residues. V gave up 2 bases and J gave up 9 bases, with 11 bases separating them. The CDR3 DNA reads as TGTGCCAGCAGTTACGTGGGAGCGGTTGAGCAGTTCTTC. It yields the protein CASSYVGAVEQFF.

This clone was counted a single time. The chain carries TRBV6-5 and TRBJ1-1; weak D call: TRBD1 (6 bases). V lost 2 bases and J 1 base, leaving 14 bases between the germline ends. The CDR3 length is 16 residues. Germline CDR1 reads MNHEY; CDR2 reads SVGAGI. Here the CDR3 DNA reads TGTGCCAGCAGTTACCCAGAACAGGGTAAGAACACTGAAGCTTTCTTT. This sequence encodes CASSYPEQGKNTEAFF.

The chain is built from TRBV7-2 and TRBJ2-7, with TRBD2 identical over 8 bases. Germline V lookup: CDR1 SGHTA, CDR2 FQGNSA. There are 15 residues in the CDR3. V dropped 1 base and J dropped 2; count of bases not matched to a gene: 4. In DNA, the CDR3 is TGTGCCAGCAGCTTAGGAGCTAGCGGGCCCTACGAGCAGTACTTC. As protein: CASSLGASGPYEQYF. The full variable domain, with the rest looked up from reference TRBV7-2 and TRBJ2-7, is GAGVSQSPSNKVTEKGKDVELRCDPISGHTALYWYRQSLGQGLEFLIYFQGNSAPDKSGLPSDRFSAERTGGSVSTLTIQRTQQEDSAVYLCASSLGASGPYEQYFGPGTRLTVT.

Only one count was recorded for this clone. The chain recombines TRBV15 with TRBJ2-5; a weak D match, TRBD2 (6 bases). Trimming took off 1 base at V and 1 base at J, with 10 bases between the two ends. The length of the CDR3 is 15 residues. Germline loops: CDR1 LNHNV, CDR2 YYDKDF (reference sequence). Written as DNA, the CDR3 is TGTGCCACCAGCAGAGGTACCGGGAGCCAAGAGACCCAGTACTTC. Translating gives CATSRGTGSQETQYF.

The chain carries TRBV2 and TRBJ2-7; D remains unclear. The CDR3 is 16 amino acids. Trimming shortened V by 4 bases and J by 3 bases, and 19 bases separated the two germline ends. Germline V gene sequence: CDR1 SNHLY, CDR2 FYNNEI. The CDR3 is CASSATPLGSDYEQYF. The CDR3 nucleotides are TGTGCCAGCAGTGCCACACCCCTAGGATCGGACTACGAGCAGTACTTC.

J is TRBJ2-2 and V is TRBV5-1; tentatively, D is TRBD1 (6 bases). This CDR3 contains 13 residues. Looked up from germline, CDR1 is SGHRS and CDR2 is YFSETQ. The V end lost 5 bases, the J end lost 5 bases, and 10 bases lay between the germline ends. The CDR3 loop reads CASRTGKTGELFF. For the CDR3, the DNA is TGCGCCAGCAGGACAGGAAAAACCGGGGAGCTGTTTTTT.

The chain is built from TRBV7-2 and TRBJ2-5, with D hard to call. The ends were cut back, 4 bases at V and 7 bases at J, with 16 bases in the middle. The CDR3 extends over 14 amino acids. Looked up from germline, CDR1 is SGHTA and CDR2 is FQGNSA. CDR3 bases: TGTGCCAGCAGCTCGGTGACGACCCTTAGGACCCAGTACTTC. It codes for CASSSVTTLRTQYF.

This clone came up once. V is TRBV5-4 and J is TRBJ2-1; tentatively, D is TRBD1 (6 bases). The germline V gene encodes CDR1 SGHNT and CDR2 YYREEE (reference sequence). The CDR3 is made up of 16 amino acids. V dropped 4 bases and J dropped 0 bases, with 14 bases sitting between them. The CDR3 coding sequence is TGTGCCAGCAGCATTGGACAGACCTACTCCTACAATGAGCAGTTCTTC. Its protein is CASSIGQTYSYNEQFF.

The V and J genes are TRBV2 and TRBJ2-1, with D perhaps matching TRBD1 or TRBD2 (5 bases each). Trimming left V 3 bases short and J 3 bases short, with 9 bases between. This CDR3 has 14 amino acids. Germline assignment: CDR1 SNHLY and CDR2 FYNNEI. CDR3 loop: CASSDWDHYNEQFF. The CDR3 nucleotides read TGTGCCAGCAGTGACTGGGACCACTACAATGAGCAGTTCTTC.

In this sample, this clone turned up once. V usage is TRBV5-1 and J usage is TRBJ2-4, with 12 bases that match TRBD2. There are 20 residues in the CDR3. Germline V lookup: CDR1 SGHRS, CDR2 YFSETQ. J gave up 0 bases and V 0 bases, and 10 bases lay outside the gene matches. CDR3 in amino acids: CASSLAPRLAGEEAKNIQYF. The CDR3 nucleotides are TGCGCCAGCAGCTTGGCCCCGCGACTAGCGGGAGAGGAAGCCAAAAACATTCAGTACTTC.

The V call is TRBV6-6, the J call TRBJ2-7, with D hard to call. Looked up from germline, CDR1 is MNHNY and CDR2 is SVGAGI (reference sequence). Trimming cost V 3 bases and J 3 bases, with 15 bases left between them. The CDR3 has 15 residues. The CDR3 DNA follows: TGTGCCAGCAGTTATGTGGTGGGCGGAAACTACGAGCAGTACTTC. Protein sequence: CASSYVVGGNYEQYF.

The J gene is TRBJ1-4, the V gene TRBV7-2; tentative D call: TRBD1 (5 bases). The V gene's germline CDR1 is SGHTA and CDR2 FQGNSA. CDR3 length: 13 residues. V lost 3 bases and J 8 bases, leaving 10 bases between the germline ends. This chain's CDR3 is CASSFGGWEKLFF. In DNA, the CDR3 is TGTGCCAGCAGCTTCGGGGGGTGGGAAAAACTGTTTTTT.

V is TRBV2 and J is TRBJ1-5; D is possibly TRBD1 (6 bases). V lost 6 bases, J lost 0 bases, and 15 bases lay in between. In germline, CDR1 is SNHLY, CDR2 FYNNEI. The CDR3 has 16 residues. CDR3 DNA sequence: TGTGCCAGCAGCGCGCGGGACACACCTAGCAATCAGCCCCAGCATTTT. It specifies CASSARDTPSNQPQHF.